This T cell receptor beta chain was found in a study of shared clonotypes between healthy human individuals. On the study more broadly: Researchers drew samples from a couple of women and a few men aged 18 to 49.

To note about this clone: What it recognizes is unknown.

Only in-frame clones appear in the TCRdb table, and some are missing; sequencing was by immunoSEQ multiplex PCR. Altogether 1,400,000 or so clones are present, 98% being singletons, with the ten largest covering over 0.3%. General study results and limits: Sharing of clonotypes among donors was expected to vary with sequencing depth.

This CDR3 is built from 14 residues. V dropped 1 base and J dropped 8 bases, with 14 bases sitting between them. Per the germline V gene, CDR1 is MDHEN and CDR2 is SYDVKM. The rearrangement joins TRBV28 to TRBJ1-1; TRBD1 is a possible D gene (6 bases). The sequence was obtained from a man aged 30 to 45 in good health. Sequenced sample: naive CD4+ T cells sorted from blood. The subset denotes: CD45RA+ positively selected. The CDR3 DNA reads TGTGCCAGCAGTTTATCCGACAGGCCTCAGGAAGCTTTCTTT. Translated: CASSLSDRPQEAFF.